The sequence of this T cell receptor (beta chain) was determined in a study of cytomegalovirus exposure and HLA in healthy donors. Study-wide context: Sequencing of about 200 million T cells in an earlier analysis found about 120 million unique TCR beta sequences. Across about 400 genotyped donors, about 86% landed in the Caucasian-associated ancestry cluster.

This PCR relied on a set of 60 Vbeta primers and 13 Jbeta primers. Generated by immunoSEQ multiplex PCR, the TCRdb table keeps only in-frame clones and is missing some. The data show under 200,000 clones, with roughly two thirds seen just once and 2.5% to 3% held by the top ten. As regards this clone: Its specificity is not known. One end of the junction varies from germline; a read error may be responsible.

Findings and caveats of the study: Reports indicated that the classifier achieved high specificity and sensitivity in diagnosing cytomegalovirus status.

Among the donors, all were healthy bone marrow donors. The CDR3 is 16 residues long. CDR1 and CDR2 (germline): SEHNR, FQNEAQ (reference sequence). The genes are TRBV7-9 and TRBJ1-4, with D perhaps TRBD1 (6 bases). The TCR originated in a woman in her 40s in good health and CMV-seropositive. The specimen sequenced was PBMCs. CDR3 nucleotides: TGTTCCAGCGGTTTTCAGTTCGACAGGAGGAATGAAAAACTGTTTTTT. Protein sequence: CSSGFQFDRRNEKLFF.